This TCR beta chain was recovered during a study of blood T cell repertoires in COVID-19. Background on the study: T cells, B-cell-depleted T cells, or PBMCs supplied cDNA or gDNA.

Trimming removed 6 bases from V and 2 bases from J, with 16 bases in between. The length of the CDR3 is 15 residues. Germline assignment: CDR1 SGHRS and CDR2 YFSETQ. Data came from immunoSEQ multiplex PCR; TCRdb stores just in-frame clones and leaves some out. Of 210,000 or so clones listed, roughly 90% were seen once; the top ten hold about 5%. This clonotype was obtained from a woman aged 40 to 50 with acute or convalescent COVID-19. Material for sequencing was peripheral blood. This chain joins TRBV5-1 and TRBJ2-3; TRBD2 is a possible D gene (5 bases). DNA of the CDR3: TGCGCCAGCACGCCGACTAACCCGTTCACAGATACGCAGTATTTT. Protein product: CASTPTNPFTDTQYF.